This T cell receptor beta chain is drawn from a study of sequential checkpoint blockade in melanoma. For the study at large: First-line arms were nivolumab then ipilimumab, or the reverse, randomized 1:1.

Noted treatment: randomized to nivolumab then ipilimumab (arm A) or the reverse (arm B). Repertoires were generated with immunoSEQ multiplex PCR, while TCRdb's copy carries only in-frame clones and drops some. The sample has 40,000 or so clones, 86% seen once. The sample in question was CD8+ T cells sorted from blood (inferred from file names), obtained from a patient given nivolumab and ipilimumab in sequence. The TCR sequence derives from a human donor with melanoma.

CDR3 loop: CSAGGLAGTANTGELFF. The CDR3 coding sequence is TGCAGCGCCGGGGGACTAGCGGGAACCGCGAACACCGGGGAGCTGTTTTTT. V gene TRBV29-1 combines with J gene TRBJ2-2; TRBD2 agrees at 13 bases. CDR3 length equals 17 residues. J was trimmed by 0 bases and V by 7 bases; bases with no gene match: 8. CDR1 is SQVTM, CDR2 ANQGSEA, per germline.